This T cell receptor beta chain emerged from a study of T-cell reconstitution after alpha-beta-depleted transplantation in children. Notes on the study in general: Newly produced T cells mostly provided counts and TCRbeta diversity after one year, as hyperexpanded clones declined. Two months or so post-transplant, alpha-beta T cells reportedly derived from several hundred expanded graft clones.

The TCRbeta library was prepared with unique molecular identifiers. Using its own MiXCR run on the PCR reads, TCRdb lists one record per CDR3 protein. The sample lists about 470,000 distinct CDR3 sequences; around 46% were seen once. The germline V gene encodes CDR1 SEHNR and CDR2 FQNEAQ (reference sequence). V lost 6 bases and J lost 8; bases outside the gene matches: 12. This CDR3 is 16 amino acids long. A remark on this clonotype: Its specificity is not known.

The TCR comes from a girl aged 2-15 years with aplastic anemia, due to receive a stem cell transplant. The chain carries TRBV7-9 and TRBJ2-1; TRBD2 matches at 11 bases. The specimen comprised PBMCs, sampled before TCRalphabeta/CD19-depleted stem cell transplant. The CDR3 DNA sequence: TGTGCCAGCAGTTTTCCGACTAGCGGGATCTCAGATGAGCAGTTCTTC. Its protein is CASSFPTSGISDEQFF.